Listed below are T cell receptor beta chains from one sample, sequenced in a study of shared clonotypes between healthy human individuals. Assay used: immunoSEQ multiplex PCR; TCRdb lists only in-frame clones, some missing. The sample shows a few million clones, 90% to 97% of them seen only once. What was sequenced was naive CD4+ T cells sorted from blood. These receptors came from a man aged 18-30 years in good health. Each CDR3 is given with its conserved first and last residue. The D gene is left open where the match is weak. Size is omitted from some rows. Given values are once, few, many or a class for expanded clones.

-	15	TRBD1	TRBV11-2	TRBJ2-5	CASSLGDRVQETQYF	TGTGCCAGCAGCTTAGGGGACAGGGTACAGGAGACCCAGTACTTC
-	12	-	TRBV28	TRBJ1-5	CASSRIDQPQHF	TGTGCCAGCAGTAGAATAGACCAGCCCCAGCATTTT
-	15	-	TRBV19	TRBJ2-7	CASSIESGQTYEQYF	TGTGCCAGTAGTATTGAGTCAGGACAAACCTACGAGCAGTACTTC
-	15	-	TRBV10-3	TRBJ1-1	CAISEGRERNTEAFF	TGTGCCATCAGTGAGGGTCGTGAAAGGAACACTGAAGCTTTCTTT
-	15	-	TRBV6-5	TRBJ1-4	CASSYSGGTNEKLFF	TGTGCCAGCAGTTACTCCGGAGGAACTAATGAAAAACTGTTTTTT
-	13	-	TRBV6-5	TRBJ2-7	CASSSEGVHEQYF	TGTGCCAGCAGTTCCGAAGGGGTCCACGAGCAGTACTTC
-	12	-	TRBV28	TRBJ1-6	CASRDLNSPLHF	TGTGCCAGCAGAGACTTGAATTCACCCCTCCACTTT
-	20	TRBD1	TRBV5-4	TRBJ2-5	CASSANQQGAVRERRETQYF	TGTGCCAGCAGCGCAAACCAACAGGGGGCCGTCCGGGAGCGGAGGGAGACCCAGTACTTC
-	13	TRBD1	TRBV5-1	TRBJ1-2	CASSDRGLDGYTF	TGCGCCAGCTCGGACAGGGGGCTAGATGGCTACACCTTC
once	15	TRBD1	TRBV7-2	TRBJ2-7	CASSPRPGQAYEQYF	TGTGCCAGCAGCCCTCGGCCGGGACAGGCCTACGAGCAGTACTTC